These 22 T cell receptor beta chains were sequenced from one sample in a study of blood T cell repertoires in COVID-19 (TCRdb year 2020). Library generation was performed with the immunoSEQ multiplex PCR assay. In TCRdb, the immuneACCESS table is reduced to in-frame sequences with V and J assigned. These tables do not hold every clone; where another copy was compared, an unresolved V gene accounts for under half, and the others remain unexplained. For this sample the table gives 250,000 or so clones, of which 75% to 90% were detected only once. The ten largest clonotypes hold less than 3.5% of the sample. Sequencing was done on a sample of peripheral blood. The origin of the receptors is a man aged 30-40 years with COVID-19, enrolled during active disease.

This clone has more than one count but fewer than ten. The rearrangement links TRBV11-3 to TRBJ2-2; D may be TRBD2 (7 bases). Trimming removed 3 bases at V and 1 base at J, with 12 bases between. This CDR3 has 16 amino acids. The germline gives CDR1 SGHNT, CDR2 YENEEA. The CDR3 region is CASSFWGGRNTGELFF. The CDR3 DNA reads TGTGCCAGCAGCTTCTGGGGGGGCCGGAACACCGGGGAGCTGTTTTTT.

This rearrangement joins TRBV24-1 to TRBJ2-3; no clear D. The V gene's germline CDR1 is KGHDR and CDR2 SFDVKD. The CDR3 is made up of 12 amino acids. The V gene lost 9 bases and the J gene lost 6 bases, with 12 bases spanning the gap. CDR3 nucleotide sequence: TGTGCCACCCTCGGTCATGGTGATACGCAGTATTTT. Its translation: CATLGHGDTQYF.

CDR3 protein: CASSPLRGYTGELFF. DNA of the CDR3: TGTGCCAGTAGTCCCCTCAGGGGTTACACCGGGGAGCTGTTTTTT. The rearrangement joins TRBV19 to TRBJ2-2, with D possibly TRBD1 on 6 matching bases. This CDR3 has 15 amino acids. From germline, CDR1 is LNHDA and CDR2 SQIVND (reference sequence). V was shortened by 5 bases and J by 3 bases, with 13 bases between the two germline ends.

V is TRBV4-3 and J is TRBJ2-3, with TRBD2 matching 13 bases. Germline V gives CDR1 LGHNA, CDR2 YSLEER. This CDR3 has 17 amino acids. J gave up 3 bases and V 3 bases, and 6 bases lay outside the gene matches. CDR3 bases: TGCGCCAGCAGCCACTCCATACTAGCGGGGGGGACAGATACGCAGTATTTT. Residues: CASSHSILAGGTDTQYF.

The chain uses TRBV13 and TRBJ2-7, with 10 bases that match TRBD2. V trimming: 0 bases; J trimming: 0 bases; junction bases outside the gene matches: 14. This CDR3 contains 20 residues. The germline CDR1 and CDR2 sequences are PRHDT and FYEKMQ (reference sequence). The CDR3 spells CASSLGGQLTSGNPSYEQYF. The CDR3 DNA follows: TGTGCCAGCAGCTTAGGGGGGCAATTAACTAGCGGGAACCCCTCCTACGAGCAGTACTTC.

V usage is TRBV9 and J usage is TRBJ2-1; 10 bases agree with TRBD2. Germline CDR1 and CDR2: SGDLS and YYNGEE. The CDR3 consists of 17 residues. Germline trimming cut 3 bases from V and 0 bases from J; bases unmatched to any gene: 6. CDR3 bases: TGTGCCAGCAGCGCCCGATCTAGCGGGAGCTCCTACAATGAGCAGTTCTTC. Translating it yields CASSARSSGSSYNEQFF. Full variable domain (remainder filled in from reference TRBV9 and TRBJ2-1): DSGVTQTPKHLITATGQRVTLRCSPRSGDLSVYWYQQSLDQGLQFLIQYYNGEERAKGNILERFSAQQFPDLHSELNLSSLELGDSALYFCASSARSSGSSYNEQFFGPGTRLTVL.

The CDR3 DNA is TGTGCCAGCAGCTTAAAAGGGGCCTTCTCCGCAGATACGCAGTATTTT. Its translation is CASSLKGAFSADTQYF. The chain is built from TRBV7-2 and TRBJ2-3; perhaps TRBD1 as D (5 bases). In germline, CDR1 is SGHTA, CDR2 FQGNSA. Trimming took 2 bases from V and 4 from J, leaving 16 bases between them. This CDR3 comprises 16 residues.

This chain uses TRBV14 with TRBJ2-7, with 9 positions matching TRBD1. The ends lost 4 bases at V and 5 bases at J; junction bases unmatched: 15. Germline-derived CDR1 and CDR2 are SGHDN and FVKESK. The CDR3 contains 17 residues. CDR3 coding DNA: TGTGCCAGCAGCCGATTGTCGGGGACAGGGAGTATCGACGAGCAGTACTTC. Its protein is CASSRLSGTGSIDEQYF.

V and J are TRBV27 and TRBJ1-2; D is unclear. There are 10 residues in the CDR3. Germline V lookup: CDR1 MNHEY, CDR2 SMNVEV (reference sequence). The germline V and J ends were trimmed by 4 bases and 8 bases, with 5 bases remaining between them. The CDR3 loop reads CASSSLGYTF. CDR3 nucleotides: TGTGCCAGCAGTTCCCTCGGCTACACCTTC.

The chain links TRBV7-3 to TRBJ1-1; D is uncertain. The germline V gene encodes CDR1 SGHTA and CDR2 FQGTGA. This CDR3 contains 13 residues. Trimming pared 0 bases from V and 1 base from J, leaving 3 bases between. CDR3 sequence (DNA): TGTGCCAGCAGCTTAACTCAGAACACTGAAGCTTTCTTT. This codes for CASSLTQNTEAFF.

This rearrangement joins TRBV18 to TRBJ1-1; the D gene is possibly TRBD1 (6 bases). Germline values: CDR1 KGHSH, CDR2 LQKENI. Trimming shortened V by 4 bases and J by 4 bases, and 16 bases separated the two germline ends. CDR3 length: 15 residues. CDR3 in amino acids: CASSLLAGDITEAFF. CDR3 nucleotides: TGTGCCAGCTCACTCTTGGCAGGGGATATCACTGAAGCTTTCTTT.

The genes are TRBV6-6 and TRBJ1-2; D gene ambiguous. The CDR3 extends over 11 amino acids. With 2 bases removed from V and 8 bases from J, the gap between germline ends came to 6 bases. Germline CDR1 and CDR2: MNHNY and SVGAGI (reference sequence). CDR3 sequence (DNA): TGTGCCAGCAGTTACGGTCAGGGCTACACCTTC. Protein: CASSYGQGYTF.

The V call is TRBV29-1, the J call TRBJ2-7, with 10 bases that match TRBD2. CDR1 and CDR2 from the germline V gene are SQVTM and ANQGSEA. Losses at the gene ends were 4 bases for V and 4 bases for J; bases not matched to a gene: 7. CDR3 length: 14 residues. The CDR3: CSVVFSGRRYEQYF. The CDR3 coding sequence is TGCAGCGTTGTTTTTAGCGGGAGGAGATACGAGCAGTACTTC.

The chain recombines TRBV6-4 with TRBJ1-6; the D is unclear. The length of the CDR3 is 14 residues. Deletions cut 3 bases from V and 4 bases from J, with 7 bases between. Germline lookup yields CDR1 MRHNA and CDR2 SNTAGT. CDR3 bases: TGTGCCAGCAGTGAACGGGGATATAATTCACCCCTCCACTTT. This sequence encodes CASSERGYNSPLHF.

The chain is built from TRBV6-5 and TRBJ2-7; 10 nucleotides agree with TRBD1. The CDR3 contains 15 residues. In germline, CDR1 is MNHEY, CDR2 SVGAGI. V lost 5 bases, J lost 0 bases, and 4 bases stayed unmatched. This CDR3 is CASSHRTGGSYEQYF. The CDR3 bases are TGTGCCAGCAGTCACCGGACAGGGGGCTCCTACGAGCAGTACTTC.

The chain combines TRBV5-6 with TRBJ1-1; D is uncertain. The CDR3 consists of 14 residues. CDR1 is SGHDT and CDR2 is YYEEEE in the germline V gene. V gave up 0 bases and J gave up 1 base, with 7 bases separating them. The CDR3 is CASSLVRENTEAFF. CDR3 DNA: TGTGCCAGCAGCTTGGTCCGGGAGAACACTGAAGCTTTCTTT.

V and J are TRBV5-1 and TRBJ1-2; 9 bases align to TRBD1. J lost 5 bases, V lost 0 bases, and 8 bases had no gene match. This CDR3 has 16 residues. The germline gives CDR1 SGHRS, CDR2 YFSETQ. CDR3 in amino acids: CASSLGGQGSWYGYTF. The CDR3 nucleotides read TGCGCCAGCAGCTTGGGTGGACAGGGGAGTTGGTATGGCTACACCTTC.

V is TRBV6-2 or TRBV6-3 and J is TRBJ2-1; 12 nucleotides match TRBD2. CDR1 and CDR2 (germline): MNHEY, SVGEGT. This CDR3 region has 17 residues. The V gene end was trimmed by 4 bases and the J gene end by 2 bases; junction bases not matched to a gene: 6. Written as DNA, the CDR3 is TGTGCCAGCAGTTCCCCGACTAGCGGGGGCCCCTACAATGAGCAGTTCTTC. Its translation is CASSSPTSGGPYNEQFF.

This clone was seen just once. V usage is TRBV28 and J usage is TRBJ2-7; 8 bases map to TRBD1. This CDR3 region has 17 residues. CDR1 is MDHEN, CDR2 SYDVKM, per germline. V trimming: 5 bases; J trimming: 1 base; junction bases outside the gene matches: 13. As DNA, the CDR3 is TGTGCCAGCAGTAAACTATCGGGACAGGATCCTTCCTACGAGCAGTACTTC. Protein: CASSKLSGQDPSYEQYF. The full variable domain, completed using reference TRBV28 and TRBJ2-7, is DVKVTQSSRYLVKRTGEKVFLECVQDMDHENMFWYRQDPGLGLRLIYFSYDVKMKEKGDIPEGYSVSREKKERFSLILESASTNQTSMYLCASSKLSGQDPSYEQYFGPGTRLTVT.

This clone was recorded a few times. The V gene is TRBV7-9, the J gene TRBJ2-7; no reliable D call. This CDR3 is built from 13 residues. Germline V gene sequence: CDR1 SEHNR, CDR2 FQNEAQ (reference sequence). V lost 5 bases and J 4 bases, leaving 12 bases between the germline ends. The CDR3 region is CASSPPGEYEQYF. CDR3 sequence (DNA): TGTGCCAGCAGCCCCCCGGGTGAATACGAGCAGTACTTC.

The rearrangement joins TRBV5-1 to TRBJ2-1; D perhaps matches TRBD2 (6 bases). CDR3 length: 15 residues. V lost 6 bases and J 5 bases, leaving 18 bases between the germline ends. CDR1 is SGHRS and CDR2 is YFSETQ in the germline V gene. The DNA for the CDR3 is TGCGCCAGCACCGACTTTCTAGCGTTAAACAATGAGCAGTTCTTC. It codes for CASTDFLALNNEQFF.

The rearrangement uses TRBV7-2 and TRBJ2-7; the match to TRBD1 covers 7 bases. Per the germline V gene, CDR1 is SGHTA and CDR2 is FQGNSA. The ends lost 5 bases at V and 7 bases at J; junction bases unmatched: 11. The CDR3 extends over 14 amino acids. CDR3 nucleotides: TGTGCCAGCAGCCAAGGGACGACAGGGCTGGAGCAGTACTTC. Its protein product is CASSQGTTGLEQYF.